These 2 T cell receptor beta chains came from one sample sequenced in a study of shared clonotypes between healthy human individuals. Data came from immunoSEQ multiplex PCR; TCRdb stores just in-frame clones and leaves some out. The sample holds roughly 680,000 clones, over 60% seen once. Sequences were obtained from memory CD4+ T cells sorted from blood. Described subset: CD45RA-negative fraction. These receptors were obtained from a woman aged 30 to 39 in good health.

The chain carries TRBV2 and TRBJ2-7; D not resolved. Looked up from germline, CDR1 is SNHLY and CDR2 is FYNNEI. The V and J ends lost 3 bases and 2 bases respectively, with 11 bases between them. The CDR3 length is 14 residues. The CDR3 region is CASSDLEITYEQYF. The CDR3 region has the DNA TGTGCCAGCAGTGATCTAGAGATAACCTACGAGCAGTACTTC.

This clone was recorded once. The chain recombines TRBV7-3 with TRBJ2-5, with 9 bases identical to TRBD2. This CDR3 region has 15 residues. After removal of 0 bases from V and 4 bases from J, the junction contained 3 bases not matched to a gene. Germline V gene lookup returns CDR1 SGHTA and CDR2 FQGTGA. The CDR3 DNA reads as TGTGCCAGCAGCTTAACTGGGCGGGAGGGAGAGACCCAGTACTTC. Its translation: CASSLTGREGETQYF.